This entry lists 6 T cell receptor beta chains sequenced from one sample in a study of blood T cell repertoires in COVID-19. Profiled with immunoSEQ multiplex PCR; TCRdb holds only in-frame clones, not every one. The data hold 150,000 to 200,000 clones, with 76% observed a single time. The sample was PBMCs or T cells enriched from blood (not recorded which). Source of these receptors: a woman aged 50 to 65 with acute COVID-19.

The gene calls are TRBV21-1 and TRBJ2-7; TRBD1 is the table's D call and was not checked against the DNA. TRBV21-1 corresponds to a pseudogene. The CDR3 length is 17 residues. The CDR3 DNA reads TGTGCCAGCAGCAAAGGGCGCAGGATCGAAGATGGCTACGAGCAGTACGTC. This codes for CASSKGRRIEDGYEQYV.

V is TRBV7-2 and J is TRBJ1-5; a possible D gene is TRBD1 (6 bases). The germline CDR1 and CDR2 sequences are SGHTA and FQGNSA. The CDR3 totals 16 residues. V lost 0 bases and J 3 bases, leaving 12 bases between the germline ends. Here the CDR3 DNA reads TGTGCCAGCAGCTTAGCGAACACAGGGATCAATCAGCCCCAGCATTTT. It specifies CASSLANTGINQPQHF.

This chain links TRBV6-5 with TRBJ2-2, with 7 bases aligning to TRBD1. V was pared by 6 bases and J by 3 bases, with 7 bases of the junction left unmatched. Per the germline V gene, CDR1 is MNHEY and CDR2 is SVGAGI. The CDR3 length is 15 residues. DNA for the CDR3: TGTGCCAGCAGACGAGGACAGGCCTACACCGGGGAGCTGTTTTTT. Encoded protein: CASRRGQAYTGELFF.

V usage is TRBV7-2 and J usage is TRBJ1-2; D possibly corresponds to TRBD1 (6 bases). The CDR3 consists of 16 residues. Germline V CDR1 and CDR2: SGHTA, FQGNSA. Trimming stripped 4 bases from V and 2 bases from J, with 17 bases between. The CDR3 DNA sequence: TGTGCCAGCAGCTCCCCAGCCTTCAGGGGAAACTATGGCTACACCTTC. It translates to CASSSPAFRGNYGYTF.

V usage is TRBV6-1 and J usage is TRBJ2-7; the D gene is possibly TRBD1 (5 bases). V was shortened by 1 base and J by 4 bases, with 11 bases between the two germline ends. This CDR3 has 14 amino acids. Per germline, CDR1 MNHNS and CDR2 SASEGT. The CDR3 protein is CASSEGAGIYEQYV. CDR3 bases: TGTGCCAGCAGTGAAGGGGCAGGGATATACGAGCAGTACGTC.

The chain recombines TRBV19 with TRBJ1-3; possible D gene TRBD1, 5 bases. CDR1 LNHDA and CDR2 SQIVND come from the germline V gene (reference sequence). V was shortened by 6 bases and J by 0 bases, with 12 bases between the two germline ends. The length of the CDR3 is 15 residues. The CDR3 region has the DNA TGTGCCAGTAGCGGTTTGACAGCCTCTGGAAACACCATATATTTT. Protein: CASSGLTASGNTIYF.